A selection of T cell receptor beta chains follows, all from one sample in a study of blood T cell repertoires in COVID-19. TCRdb's table, derived via immunoSEQ multiplex PCR, lists solely in-frame clones and lacks some. The sample yields 260,000 or so clones, roughly 88% seen once. The sequenced sample consisted of peripheral blood. All receptors come from a man aged 18 to 30 with active or convalescent COVID-19. CDR3s include the opening cysteine and the closing phenylalanine or tryptophan. The D gene is left open where the match is weak.

d_call j_call v_call cdr3_nt cdr3_aa
NA TRBJ1-5 TRBV5-1 TGCGCCAGCAGCTTGGGCCGCGATCAGCCCCAGCATTTT CASSLGRDQPQHF
TRBD2 TRBJ2-5 TRBV15 TGTGCCACCAGCAGAGATTCGAGCGGGGGGTACCAAGAGACCCAGTACTTC CATSRDSSGGYQETQYF
NA TRBJ1-3 TRBV4-2 TGTGCCAGCAGCCAAGAGGAACACTACTCTGGAAACACCATATATTTT CASSQEEHYSGNTIYF
TRBD1 TRBJ2-7 TRBV4-3 TGCGCCAGCAGCCTGGGGACAGGGGCTTCCTACGAGCAGTACTTC CASSLGTGASYEQYF
TRBD2 TRBJ2-7 TRBV3-1/TRBV3-2 TGTGCCAGCACCCAAAGGACTAGGGTCTACGAGCAGTACTTC CASTQRTRVYEQYF
TRBD1 TRBJ1-2 TRBV6-5 TGTGCCAGCAGTTTGAAACCCGGGACAGGGCACTATGGCTACACCTTC CASSLKPGTGHYGYTF
NA TRBJ1-6 TRBV12-3/TRBV12-4 TGTGCCAGCAGGACAGACAGAAATTCACCCCTCCACTTT CASRTDRNSPLHF
TRBD1 TRBJ2-6 TRBV25-1 TGTGCCAGCAGCGGACAGGGAAAACCCTCTGGGGCCAACGTCCTGACTTTC CASSGQGKPSGANVLTF
NA TRBJ1-1 TRBV11-1 TGTGCCAGCAGCTTAGGAATGTGGGGTTCGGGGACTGAAGCTTTCTTT CASSLGMWGSGTEAFF
TRBD1 TRBJ1-1 TRBV5-8 TGTGCCAGCAGCAGGACAGGGTTGGGTCACACTGAAGCTTTCTTT CASSRTGLGHTEAFF
TRBD1 TRBJ1-1 TRBV29-1 TGCAGCGTTGCCCGGTGGGACAGGGTCCGTGGCACTGAAGCTTTCTTT CSVARWDRVRGTEAFF
TRBD2 TRBJ2-3 TRBV12-3/TRBV12-4 TGTGCCAGCAGTCGGGACTACACAGATACGCAGTATTTT CASSRDYTDTQYF
NA TRBJ2-7 TRBV11-2 TGTGCCAGCAGCTGGACACCTTCCGAGCAGTACTTC CASSWTPSEQYF
NA TRBJ1-2 TRBV28 TGTGCCAGCAGTTTAGGGGGGGCGCATGGCTACACCTTC CASSLGGAHGYTF
NA TRBJ1-5 TRBV2 TGTGCCAGCAGCAGGTTTTATAGCAATCAGCCCCAGCATTTT CASSRFYSNQPQHF
TRBD2 TRBJ2-1 TRBV7-9 TGTGCCAGCAGCTTACCGGACGGGAGAGCGGGGGGGCCCATCAATGAGCAGTTCTTC CASSLPDGRAGGPINEQFF
NA TRBJ2-1 TRBV11-2 TGTGCCAGCAGCCCTACGCTAGGGGGCTACAATGAGCAGTTCTTC CASSPTLGGYNEQFF
NA TRBJ1-4 TRBV18 TGTGCCAGCTCACCACCAGTGCAGACTAATGAAAAACTGTTTTTT CASSPPVQTNEKLFF